These 15 T cell receptor beta chains originate from one sample sequenced in a study of T-cell reconstitution after alpha-beta-depleted transplantation in children (dated by TCRdb to about 2016). The library was produced with PCR. Sequencing used an Illumina HiSeq 2500. To normalize quantification of the TCRbeta repertoire, the TCR libraries were built with molecular barcoding that relied on unique molecular identifiers. TCRdb ran its own pipeline on the public reads, namely fastp trimming at Q25 and MiXCR clone calling, and kept in-frame beta chains. Rows with one shared CDR3 protein collapse into an entry with the most common genes and DNA. This sample comprises 200,000 to 250,000 distinct CDR3 sequences, roughly 10% of them detected only once. The ten most abundant clones make up 6.2% of the sample. This specimen consisted of PBMCs from the stem cell graft donor, obtained from the stem cell graft. These receptors originate from a human donor who donated a stem cell graft to a child with acute lymphoblastic leukemia.

The rearrangement joins TRBV20-1 to TRBJ1-4, with D maybe TRBD1 (6 bases). The CDR3 is made up of 14 amino acids. The V gene's germline CDR1 is DFQATT and CDR2 SNEGSKA (reference sequence). Trimming took off 5 bases at V and 8 bases at J, with 18 bases between the two ends. In DNA form, the CDR3 reads TGCAGTGCTGATCTAGGGAGGGGGGTGGAAAAACTGTTTTTT. Amino acids: CSADLGRGVEKLFF.

This clonotype has more than one count but fewer than ten. The chain uses TRBV20-1 and TRBJ2-2; 14 bases are a match to TRBD2. CDR3 length equals 14 residues. V was clipped by 5 bases and J by 7 bases; unmatched bases: 3. Germline CDR1 and CDR2: DFQATT and SNEGSKA (reference sequence). CDR3 nucleotides: TGCAGTGCTCGACTAGCGGGGGGGCGCGGGGAGCTGTTTTTT. It yields the protein CSARLAGGRGELFF.

The V call is TRBV4-2, the J call TRBJ2-7, with TRBD1 identical over 8 bases. The CDR3 spans 15 residues. The V segment lost 4 bases and the J segment 5 bases; nucleotides outside the gene matches: 10. Germline CDR1 reads LGHNA; CDR2 reads YNFKEQ. The CDR3, as DNA: TGTGCCAGCAGCCCCGCGGACAGGGACAGTGACGAGCAGTACTTC. The encoded protein is CASSPADRDSDEQYF.

The rearrangement links TRBV6-5 to TRBJ2-3, with 10 nucleotides matching TRBD2. Germline CDR1 and CDR2: MNHEY and SVGAGI. After removal of 0 bases from V and 4 bases from J, the junction contained 10 bases not matched to a gene. This CDR3 is built from 18 residues. The CDR3 loop is CASSYSRQAGGRSDTQYF. CDR3 coding DNA: TGTGCCAGCAGTTACTCACGACAAGCGGGGGGGCGGTCAGATACGCAGTATTTT.

Ten or more counts support this clonotype. The chain links TRBV27 to TRBJ2-1; no clear D. Trimming stripped 3 bases from V and 4 bases from J, with 1 base between. The CDR3 loop spans 11 amino acids. The V gene's germline CDR1 is MNHEY and CDR2 SMNVEV (reference sequence). CDR3 DNA: TGTGCCAGCAGTTTTTACAATGAGCAGTTCTTC. Translated, it gives CASSFYNEQFF.

This clonotype was seen repeatedly, ten times or more. The V gene is TRBV29-1, the J gene TRBJ2-2; D is possibly TRBD1 (5 bases). CDR3 length: 14 amino acids. Trimming removed 4 bases from V and 5 bases from J, with 14 bases in between. Germline-derived CDR1 and CDR2 are SQVTM and ANQGSEA. The CDR3 region is CSVVGAGITGELFF. Here the CDR3 DNA reads TGCAGCGTTGTCGGAGCAGGGATAACCGGGGAGCTGTTTTTT.

The CDR3 coding sequence is TGTGCCAGCAGTTTATGGGGCGGATCGCGCTATGGCTACACCTTC. Translation: CASSLWGGSRYGYTF. The chain combines TRBV27 with TRBJ1-2, with TRBD1 as a possible D gene (5 bases). The CDR3 covers 15 residues. Germline-derived CDR1 and CDR2 are MNHEY and SMNVEV (reference sequence). V dropped 1 base and J dropped 4 bases, with 13 bases sitting between them.

This clonotype has a count of ten or more. The V gene is TRBV20-1, the J gene TRBJ1-5; 9 bases agree with TRBD1. CDR1 and CDR2 (germline): DFQATT, SNEGSKA (reference sequence). The CDR3 is 14 residues long. The trim removed 5 bases at V and 5 bases at J, leaving 7 bases unmatched. CDR3 sequence (DNA): TGCAGTGCTCGGGACAGGGAAGGGTATCAGCCCCAGCATTTT. Residues: CSARDREGYQPQHF.

This clonotype was counted only a few times. The V call is TRBV29-1, the J call TRBJ2-1; D is ambiguous. Trimming removed 7 bases from V and 8 bases from J, with 15 bases in between. In germline, CDR1 is SQVTM, CDR2 ANQGSEA. The CDR3 is 12 residues long. CDR3 bases: TGCAGCGAACTCATCACGGGCGATGAGCAGTTCTTC. Translated, it gives CSELITGDEQFF.

Ten or more counts support this clonotype. V and J are TRBV3-1 and TRBJ1-2; D gene ambiguous. Germline CDR1 is LGHDT and CDR2 is YNNKEL (reference sequence). The CDR3 has 13 residues. V was shortened by 0 bases and J by 8 bases, with 10 bases between the two germline ends. Here the CDR3 DNA reads TGTGCCAGCAGCCAAGATATGGGGTGGGGCTACACCTTC. This translates into CASSQDMGWGYTF.

This clonotype has ten or more counts. The V and J genes are TRBV6-2 or TRBV6-3 and TRBJ1-5, with D tentatively TRBD1 (6 bases). Per the germline V gene, CDR1 is MNHEY and CDR2 is SVGEGT. V shed 7 bases and J shed 6 bases, with 25 bases lying between them. The CDR3 extends over 17 amino acids. The CDR3 nucleotides read TGTGCCAGCAATAACCAATCTGGAGGGGGACGGGGTCAGCCCCAGCATTTT. Protein sequence: CASNNQSGGGRGQPQHF.

There are a few counts of this clonotype. V usage is TRBV21-1 and J usage is TRBJ1-2. TRBV21-1 is reported as a pseudogene. The CDR3 covers 13 residues. CDR3 protein: CASRGPRYSGYTF. The CDR3 DNA reads TGTGCCAGCAGAGGACCGAGGTATTCTGGCTACACCTTC.

This clonotype was seen ten or more times. This chain joins TRBV20-1 and TRBJ2-5; D might be TRBD2 (6 bases). V was trimmed by 0 bases and J by 2 bases, leaving 10 bases between them. The CDR3 runs to 14 residues. Per the germline V gene, CDR1 is DFQATT and CDR2 is SNEGSKA (reference sequence). CDR3 sequence (DNA): TGCAGTGCTAGAGAGACGGGGAGGCAAGAGACCCAGTACTTC. It yields the protein CSARETGRQETQYF.

In its sample, this clonotype was seen a few times. The J gene is TRBJ2-7, the V gene TRBV27; D ambiguous. Germline V lookup: CDR1 MNHEY, CDR2 SMNVEV (reference sequence). CDR3 size: 14 residues. V was trimmed by 3 bases and J by 3 bases, leaving 12 bases between them. CDR3 bases: TGTGCCAGCAGTTTTGTACCAGGCAGCTACGAGCAGTACTTC. Its translation: CASSFVPGSYEQYF.

This clonotype has at least ten counts. This rearrangement joins TRBV3-1 to TRBJ2-3; weak D call: TRBD2 (5 bases). V was clipped by 0 bases and J by 10 bases, with 11 bases between them. The germline gives CDR1 LGHDT, CDR2 YNNKEL (reference sequence). The CDR3 spans 13 residues. The CDR3 loop is CASSQENGRAQYF. Written as DNA, the CDR3 is TGTGCCAGCAGCCAAGAAAATGGGCGGGCGCAGTATTTT.